Included here is one T cell receptor (beta chain) sequence, with context. Antigen specificity is unknown. Additional DNA sequences in this sample encode the identical CDR3. These data come from a study of cytomegalovirus exposure and HLA in healthy donors. Study results and caveats: The likely explanation for a cluster of highly shared sequence variants was sequencing artifact. There were some V segments, including TRBV6-2 and TRBV6-3, excluded as indistinguishable.

Unrecorded for this donor was the CMV serostatus. With V trimmed by 4 bases and J by 0 bases, 5 bases remained unmatched. The CDR3 is made up of 16 amino acids. From germline, CDR1 is MDHEN and CDR2 SYDVKM. It was with 60 Vbeta and 13 Jbeta primers that the PCR ran. Repertoires were generated with immunoSEQ multiplex PCR, while TCRdb's copy carries only in-frame clones and drops some. The sample gives about 130,000 clones, 80% of which show up once; under 5.5% is in the top ten. The receptor was derived from a man aged 25 to 40 in good health. Material for sequencing was PBMCs. The rearrangement links TRBV28 to TRBJ1-5; 8 bases match TRBD1. The chain's CDR3 is CASSSPGTGSNQPQHF. For the CDR3, the DNA is TGTGCCAGCAGTTCACCCGGGACAGGTAGCAATCAGCCCCAGCATTTT.